Presented here are 13 T cell receptor beta chains from one specimen sequenced in a study of early T cells in non-severe SARS-CoV-2 infection. TCRdb re-derived calls from the 5' RACE reads in MiXCR, one entry per CDR3 protein. This repertoire shows 75,000 to 95,000 distinct CDR3 sequences, around a sixth found once; its top ten account for roughly 4.7%. The source was whole blood, collected at baseline. The receptor source for this set is an adult who was a healthcare worker with PCR-confirmed SARS-CoV-2 infection or an uninfected control (not recorded which).

This chain uses TRBV6-2 or TRBV6-3 with TRBJ2-3; D is possibly TRBD2 (6 bases). Trimming took off 6 bases at V and 0 bases at J, with 10 bases between the two ends. Germline values: CDR1 MNHEY, CDR2 SVGEGT. The CDR3 length is 14 residues. In DNA, the CDR3 is TGTGCCAGCAGGGCGCGGGGAAGCACAGATACGCAGTATTTT. Translated, it gives CASRARGSTDTQYF.

This clonotype has a handful of counts. This sequence joins TRBV12-3 or TRBV12-4 and TRBJ2-1, with 12 bases aligning to TRBD2. The CDR3 consists of 15 residues. The trim removed 3 bases at V and 9 bases at J, leaving 6 bases unmatched. CDR3: CASSFLAGGESEQFF. Here the CDR3 DNA reads TGTGCCAGCAGTTTCCTAGCGGGAGGGGAGAGTGAGCAGTTCTTC.

The chain employs TRBV12-3 or TRBV12-4 and TRBJ2-7; D not resolved. V was pared by 3 bases and J by 2 bases, with 8 bases between. This CDR3 has 13 residues. CDR3 protein: CASSFDPAYEQYF. For the CDR3, the DNA is TGTGCCAGCAGTTTTGACCCAGCCTACGAGCAGTACTTC.

CDR3 sequence: CASSQEGPPFDTQYF. For the CDR3, the DNA is TGTGCCAGCAGCCAAGAGGGACCGCCATTTGATACGCAGTATTTT. The rearrangement joins TRBV3-1 to TRBJ2-3; D possibly uses TRBD1 or TRBD2 (5 bases each). V was cut by 0 bases and J by 6 bases, with 13 bases left in between. CDR1 and CDR2 (germline): LGHDT, YNNKEL (reference sequence). The CDR3 contains 15 residues.

The rearrangement links TRBV9 to TRBJ1-6; tentatively, D is TRBD1 (6 bases). The V end lost 4 bases, the J end lost 8 bases, and 10 bases lay between the germline ends. This CDR3 has 13 residues. Germline V gene data show CDR1 as SGDLS and CDR2 as YYNGEE. CDR3 sequence: CASSKNRDSPLHF. CDR3 sequence (DNA): TGTGCCAGCAGCAAAAACAGGGATTCACCCCTCCACTTT.

This clonotype was counted only a few times. Here the CDR3 reads CASSLLIGSYNEQFF. In DNA, the CDR3 is TGTGCCAGCAGTTTACTCATCGGCTCCTACAATGAGCAGTTCTTC. The chain uses TRBV28 and TRBJ2-1, with D uncertain. This CDR3 region has 15 residues. Germline V gene sequence: CDR1 MDHEN, CDR2 SYDVKM. Trimming pared 2 bases from V and 0 bases from J, leaving 8 bases between.

J is TRBJ2-5 and V is TRBV9; D unclear. Trimming pared 0 bases from V and 4 bases from J, leaving 7 bases between. The CDR3 loop spans 13 amino acids. Germline loops: CDR1 SGDLS, CDR2 YYNGEE. The DNA for the CDR3 is TGTGCCAGCAGCGTAGACGTTGGAGAGACCCAGTACTTC. It translates to CASSVDVGETQYF.

The chain combines TRBV19 with TRBJ2-7; D gene uncertain. V gave up 5 bases and J gave up 0 bases, with 8 bases separating them. The CDR3 length is 13 residues. From germline, CDR1 is LNHDA and CDR2 SQIVND (reference sequence). CDR3 sequence: CASSVYGSYEQYF. CDR3 nucleotide sequence: TGTGCCAGTAGTGTCTACGGCTCCTACGAGCAGTACTTC.

The chain couples TRBV20-1 to TRBJ2-1; TRBD2 matches 14 bases. V lost 6 bases, J lost 7 bases, and 8 bases stayed unmatched. The CDR3 sequence is 15 residues long. The germline V gene encodes CDR1 DFQATT and CDR2 SNEGSKA (reference sequence). CDR3 protein: CSASGTSGRTNEQFF. The CDR3 bases are TGCAGTGCCTCCGGGACTAGCGGGAGAACGAATGAGCAGTTCTTC.

The genes are TRBV7-2 and TRBJ2-1; no firm D call. The germline V and J ends were trimmed by 1 base and 10 bases, with 5 bases remaining between them. Germline assignment: CDR1 SGHTA and CDR2 FQGNSA. The CDR3 has 11 residues. CDR3 residues: CASSLVQEQFF. As DNA, the CDR3 is TGTGCCAGCAGCTTAGTCCAGGAGCAGTTCTTC.

The chain is built from TRBV28 and TRBJ1-2, with TRBD1 as a possible D gene (5 bases). Trimming removed 6 bases at V and 4 bases at J, with 12 bases between. This CDR3 is 13 amino acids long. Germline CDR1 and CDR2: MDHEN and SYDVKM. Written as DNA, the CDR3 is TGTGCCAGCAGGCCCCAGGACACCTATGGCTACACCTTC. This encodes CASRPQDTYGYTF.

CDR3 sequence: CASSLAQGEAGELFF. As DNA, the CDR3 is TGCGCCAGCAGCTTGGCCCAGGGGGAGGCCGGGGAGCTGTTTTTT. The gene calls are TRBV5-1 and TRBJ2-2, with D tentatively TRBD1 (7 bases). Trimming took off 0 bases at V and 6 bases at J, with 12 bases between the two ends. From germline, CDR1 is SGHRS and CDR2 YFSETQ. The CDR3 is 15 amino acids.

The rearrangement uses TRBV28 and TRBJ1-5; D call uncertain. V was cut by 6 bases and J by 5 bases, with 17 bases left in between. This CDR3 is 15 amino acids long. Germline CDR1 reads MDHEN; CDR2 reads SYDVKM. The DNA of the CDR3 is TGTGCCAGCAGCCGTATGGAGAACGACCATCAGCCCCAGCATTTT. Translating gives CASSRMENDHQPQHF.